A selection of T cell receptor beta chains follows, all from one sample in a study of blood T cell repertoires in COVID-19. Produced via immunoSEQ multiplex PCR; TCRdb's table is partial and in-frame only. The sample lists 200,000 to 250,000 clones, over 75% occurring once. What was sequenced was peripheral blood. These receptors were collected from a woman aged 40 to 55 with acute or convalescent COVID-19. The CDR3 runs from the conserved cysteine through the conserved F or W. A D gene is named only where the DNA matches it firmly. Expanded clones get a size class; other rows say once, few or many, or leave the size out.

d_gene	abundance	v_gene	j_gene	CDR3aa	CDR3nt
TRBD2	NA	TRBV7-6	TRBJ2-5	CASSTPGLAGDKRTAQYF	TGTGCCAGCAGCACTCCGGGACTAGCGGGAGACAAGAGAACGGCCCAGTACTTC
TRBD1	many	TRBV5-4	TRBJ1-1	CASSPLQGARTEAFF	TGTGCCAGCAGCCCCCTCCAGGGGGCGAGGACTGAAGCTTTCTTT
TRBD1	once	TRBV29-1	TRBJ1-4	CSVLGQGLNEKLFF	TGCAGCGTTCTTGGACAGGGCCTTAATGAAAAACTGTTTTTT
NA	once	TRBV30	TRBJ1-2	CAWRAPRTDTTMDYTF	TGTGCCTGGAGGGCCCCCCGGACAGATACAACTATGGACTACACCTTC
NA	NA	TRBV24-1	TRBJ2-3	CATSDRDFTDTQYF	TGTGCCACCAGTGACAGAGACTTCACAGATACGCAGTATTTT
NA	NA	TRBV5-5	TRBJ1-2	CASSLPGTNYGYTF	TGTGCCAGCAGCTTGCCGGGTACTAACTATGGCTACACCTTC
NA	once	TRBV18	TRBJ1-6	CASSPGPDSPLHF	TGTGCCAGCTCACCGGGCCCTGATTCACCCCTCCACTTT
NA	NA	TRBV9	TRBJ1-1	CASSSGSGRNTEAFF	TGTGCCAGCAGCTCAGGCAGCGGAAGGAACACTGAAGCTTTCTTT
NA	once	TRBV10-3	TRBJ1-2	CAISDLTSAGVSRESGYTF	TGTGCCATCAGTGATTTAACGTCGGCAGGGGTCTCGAGGGAGAGTGGCTACACCTTC
TRBD2	NA	TRBV6-5	TRBJ2-3	CASSYHPGTRGDTQYF	TGTGCCAGCAGTTACCACCCCGGGACTAGGGGGGATACGCAGTATTTT
NA	NA	TRBV25-1	TRBJ2-3	CASSRQHFLSTDTQYF	TGTGCCAGCAGTCGCCAACATTTTCTTAGCACAGATACGCAGTATTTT
TRBD1	NA	TRBV24-1	TRBJ1-2	CATSDLQGDGYTF	TGTGCCACCAGTGATCTACAGGGGGATGGCTACACCTTC
TRBD1	NA	TRBV11-2	TRBJ1-2	CASSSTTGGRYGYTF	TGTGCCAGCAGCTCAACCACAGGGGGCCGGTATGGCTACACCTTC
NA	NA	TRBV9	TRBJ1-1	CASSLTGNTEAFF	TGTGCCAGCAGCCTGACAGGAAACACTGAAGCTTTCTTT
NA	NA	TRBV5-3	TRBJ2-1	CARSSRLLRASYNEQFF	TGTGCCAGAAGCTCGAGACTGCTACGAGCATCCTACAATGAGCAGTTCTTC
TRBD1	NA	TRBV11-2	TRBJ2-3	CASSQTGASTDTQYF	TGTGCCAGCAGCCAGACAGGGGCTAGCACAGATACGCAGTATTTT
TRBD1	NA	TRBV9	TRBJ2-3	CASSPRLGGGTDTQYF	TGTGCCAGCAGCCCCAGATTAGGGGGCGGCACAGATACGCAGTATTTT
NA	NA	TRBV9	TRBJ1-3	CASRKAGEAGNTIYF	TGTGCCAGCCGAAAAGCGGGGGAGGCGGGAAACACCATATATTTT
NA	NA	TRBV6-6	TRBJ1-1	CASRTPTEIMNTEAFF	TGTGCCAGCAGAACTCCCACAGAGATCATGAACACTGAAGCTTTCTTT
TRBD1	NA	TRBV3-1/TRBV3-2	TRBJ1-1	CASSPIDRGPTEAFF	TGTGCCAGCAGCCCTATCGACAGGGGCCCCACTGAAGCTTTCTTT
NA	NA	TRBV6-6	TRBJ1-1	CASSYAGQNTEAFF	TGTGCCAGCAGTTACGCAGGACAGAACACTGAAGCTTTCTTT
TRBD1	NA	TRBV6-5	TRBJ1-2	CASSPSRTGFYGYTF	TGTGCCAGCAGTCCTTCTCGGACAGGGTTCTATGGCTACACCTTC
NA	NA	TRBV2	TRBJ1-2	CASSERGYYGYTF	TGTGCCAGCAGTGAACGGGGGTACTATGGCTACACCTTC
TRBD2	NA	TRBV6-5	TRBJ2-3	CASRREGTDTQYF	TGTGCCAGCCGGAGGGAGGGAACAGATACGCAGTATTTT
NA	NA	TRBV5-8	TRBJ2-4	CASSFRVAKNIQYF	TGTGCCAGCAGCTTCAGGGTAGCCAAAAACATTCAGTACTTC
TRBD1	few	TRBV5-8	TRBJ1-1	CASSVRGQGYTEAFF	TGTGCCAGCAGCGTACGGGGACAGGGGTACACTGAAGCTTTCTTT
TRBD2	NA	TRBV10-3	TRBJ2-3	CAIRRTSGGAGTDTQYF	TGTGCCATCAGGCGGACTAGCGGGGGGGCTGGCACAGATACGCAGTATTTT
TRBD1	once	TRBV27	TRBJ1-4	CASRNRGGGEKLFF	TGTGCCAGCAGAAACAGGGGGGGAGGTGAAAAACTGTTTTTT
TRBD1	few	TRBV7-8	TRBJ1-2	CASSRPTGLNYGYTF	TGTGCCAGCAGCCGTCCGACAGGGCTTAACTATGGCTACACCTTC
TRBD1	once	TRBV13	TRBJ2-5	CASSSDRGSPRGALSTQYF	TGTGCCAGCAGCTCGGACAGGGGCTCTCCTCGGGGGGCCCTTTCGACCCAGTACTTC
TRBD2	NA	TRBV24-1	TRBJ2-2	CATSDLRGGNTGELFF	TGTGCCACCAGTGATTTGCGCGGGGGGAACACCGGGGAGCTGTTTTTT
NA	NA	TRBV20-1	TRBJ2-5	CSASSRAGSGETQYF	TGCAGTGCTAGTTCTCGGGCAGGGTCGGGAGAGACCCAGTACTTC
NA	few	TRBV19	TRBJ1-2	CASSRDIGYTF	TGTGCCAGTAGCAGGGACATTGGCTACACCTTC
TRBD1	NA	TRBV18	TRBJ1-1	CASSPRGQALAEAFF	TGTGCCAGCTCACCTAGAGGACAGGCCCTGGCTGAAGCTTTCTTT
NA	NA	TRBV6-1	TRBJ1-3	CASSDAGLSGNTIYF	TGTGCCAGCAGTGATGCGGGACTTTCTGGAAACACCATATATTTT
NA	few	TRBV14	TRBJ1-2	CASSQSRGALGTF	TGTGCCAGCAGCCAATCCCGGGGGGCCCTGGGCACCTTC
TRBD1	once	TRBV24-1	TRBJ2-3	CATSDSTGSADTQYF	TGTGCCACCAGTGATTCGACAGGGTCGGCAGATACGCAGTATTTT
NA	NA	TRBV6-2/TRBV6-3	TRBJ1-6	CASSLDSANSPLHF	TGTGCCAGCAGTCTAGACAGCGCGAATTCACCCCTCCACTTT
NA	NA	TRBV12-5	TRBJ2-1	CASGLQEGSLRSYNEQFF	TGTGCTAGTGGTTTGCAGGAGGGGTCCCTTCGCTCCTACAATGAGCAGTTCTTC
NA	NA	TRBV5-1	TRBJ2-5	CASSSFQETQYF	TGCGCCAGCAGCTCCTTCCAAGAGACCCAGTACTTC
TRBD2	NA	TRBV5-1	TRBJ2-3	CASSLERGSTDTQYF	TGCGCCAGCAGCTTGGAGCGGGGGAGTACAGATACGCAGTATTTT
NA	once	TRBV6-1	TRBJ1-5	CASSETGDPQHF	TGTGCCAGCAGTGAAACAGGAGATCCCCAGCATTTT
TRBD1	NA	TRBV14	TRBJ1-3	CASSHLPTGSGNTIYF	TGTGCCAGCAGCCACCTACCGACAGGGTCTGGAAACACCATATATTTT
NA	NA	TRBV2	TRBJ2-1	CASSGGYGSNEQFF	TGTGCCAGCAGTGGTGGGTACGGGAGCAATGAGCAGTTCTTC
NA	once	TRBV4-1	TRBJ1-1	CASSIRTDTNTEAFF	TGCGCCAGCAGCATCCGGACAGACACCAACACTGAAGCTTTCTTT
TRBD1	NA	TRBV2	TRBJ2-5	CASRPGTAAETQYF	TGTGCCAGCAGACCTGGGACAGCCGCAGAGACCCAGTACTTC
NA	NA	TRBV4-1	TRBJ1-1	CASTPSRIRVNTEAFF	TGCGCCAGCACCCCTAGTAGAATCAGGGTGAACACTGAAGCTTTCTTT
NA	NA	TRBV5-4	TRBJ1-6	CASSLGQENNSPLHF	TGTGCCAGCAGCTTGGGACAGGAAAATAATTCACCCCTCCACTTT
NA	NA	TRBV2	TRBJ2-4	CASKDSKNIQYF	TGTGCCAGCAAGGACAGTAAAAACATTCAGTACTTC
TRBD1	NA	TRBV4-1	TRBJ1-5	CASSRRTGPNQPQHF	TGCGCCAGCAGCCGTCGGACAGGACCCAATCAGCCCCAGCATTTT
TRBD1	NA	TRBV5-1	TRBJ1-1	CASSSRTGAANTEAFF	TGCGCCAGCAGCTCCCGGACAGGGGCGGCGAACACTGAAGCTTTCTTT
TRBD1	NA	TRBV6-5	TRBJ1-1	CASSPPTGANTEAFF	TGTGCCAGCAGTCCGCCGACAGGGGCGAACACTGAAGCTTTCTTT
NA	NA	TRBV3-1/TRBV3-2	TRBJ1-1	CASSQIRHDSEAFF	TGTGCCAGCAGCCAAATTCGACACGATTCTGAAGCTTTCTTT